Each of the 8 T cell receptor beta chains below was sequenced from the same sample in a study of neoadjuvant nivolumab and ipilimumab in lung cancer. Using immunoSEQ multiplex PCR, the repertoire was profiled, and TCRdb retains in-frame clones only, with some absent. The sample carries 8,500 to 10,000 clones, 75% to 80% recorded once. Sample: tumor tissue, taken after neoadjuvant nivolumab, alone or with ipilimumab, at or shortly before surgery. These receptors were collected from an adult with non-small cell lung cancer. Some clones in this sample may be carry-over from other donors' samples.

The chain links TRBV30 to TRBJ2-7, with D perhaps matching TRBD2 (5 bases). V was trimmed by 3 bases and J by 7 bases, leaving 13 bases between them. The CDR3 loop spans 12 amino acids. The germline V gene encodes CDR1 GTSNPN and CDR2 SVGIG (reference sequence). DNA of the CDR3: TGTGCCTGGAGAGGGTCAGAGGGAGAGCAGTACTTC. Translating it yields CAWRGSEGEQYF.

This rearrangement joins TRBV5-4 to TRBJ2-2; perhaps TRBD2 as D (7 bases). Trimming removed 0 bases from V and 7 bases from J, with 19 bases in between. The CDR3 is 17 amino acids. The germline V gene encodes CDR1 SGHNT and CDR2 YYREEE (reference sequence). The CDR3 here is CASSLAGGGRLGGELFF. In DNA, the CDR3 is TGTGCCAGCAGCTTGGCCGGGGGCGGGAGATTGGGCGGGGAGCTGTTTTTT.

V and J are TRBV5-1 and TRBJ1-2, with unresolved D. The CDR3 totals 18 residues. The germline V gene has CDR1 SGHRS and CDR2 YFSETQ. Trimming removed 0 bases at V and 0 bases at J, with 18 bases between. The CDR3 coding sequence is TGCGCCAGCAGCTTGGAGTACCCAGCGGGAACGTCTAACTATGGCTACACCTTC. This sequence encodes CASSLEYPAGTSNYGYTF.

V and J are TRBV18 and TRBJ1-5; D remains unclear. Germline V gives CDR1 KGHSH, CDR2 LQKENI. V lost 3 bases to trimming and J lost 8 bases, with 11 bases between them. The CDR3 totals 13 residues. In nucleotides, the CDR3 is TGTGCCAGCTCACCTGGAAGAGAGAAGCCCCAGCATTTT. Translation gives CASSPGREKPQHF.

The rearrangement uses TRBV18 and TRBJ1-1; no reliable D call. The V gene's germline CDR1 is KGHSH and CDR2 LQKENI. The CDR3 has 14 amino acids. The V and J ends lost 3 bases and 2 bases respectively, with 10 bases between them. The CDR3 loop reads CASSPIFDNTEAFF. The DNA for the CDR3 is TGTGCCAGCTCACCCATCTTTGATAACACTGAAGCTTTCTTT.

The chain carries TRBV6-9 and TRBJ2-7; D is uncertain. The V gene's germline CDR1 is MNHGY and CDR2 SVAAGI. The V and J ends lost 10 bases and 5 bases respectively, with 12 bases between them. CDR3 size: 11 residues. CDR3 loop: CATPLRNEQYF. CDR3 nucleotides: TGTGCCACACCCCTCCGAAACGAGCAGTACTTC.

The chain links TRBV19 to TRBJ2-7; D is ambiguous. This CDR3 has 15 amino acids. CDR1 is LNHDA and CDR2 is SQIVND in the germline V gene (reference sequence). Trimming took 5 bases from V and 0 from J, leaving 14 bases between them. CDR3: CASSFGGESSYEQYF. CDR3 nucleotides: TGTGCCAGTAGTTTCGGCGGAGAGAGCTCCTACGAGCAGTACTTC.

The chain links TRBV5-5 to TRBJ2-7; 12 nucleotides agree with TRBD2. CDR3 length: 14 residues. Germline CDR1 and CDR2: SGHKS and YYEKEE (reference sequence). V lost 6 bases and J lost 3; bases outside the gene matches: 4. The CDR3 DNA follows: TGTGCCAGCATGAGGACTAGCGGGGTCTACGAGCAGTACTTC. It is translated as CASMRTSGVYEQYF.